Below are 22 T cell receptor beta chains sequenced from a single sample in a study of cytomegalovirus exposure and HLA in healthy donors (dated by TCRdb to 2015 to 2018). The library was obtained by the immunoSEQ multiplex PCR assay. For the multiplex PCR, a mixture combining 60 forward primers for TCR Vbeta segments and 13 reverse primers for TCR Jbeta segments was used. TCRdb obtained this table from immuneACCESS and retained in-frame rearrangements with V and J assigned. These tables miss some clones; where compared with another copy, unresolved V genes account for less than half of the shortfall, and the remainder is unexplained. In all, the sample holds around 170,000 clones, and around 80% of those were seen once. The ten largest account for less than 1.5% of the sample. The material sequenced was PBMCs. These receptors were obtained from a girl aged 5-17 years in good health and CMV-seropositive.

The genes are TRBV30 and TRBJ2-1; the D is unclear. V was shortened by 2 bases and J by 0 bases, with 5 bases between the two germline ends. The germline V gene encodes CDR1 GTSNPN and CDR2 SVGIG (reference sequence). The CDR3 consists of 13 residues. The CDR3 spells CAWSPSSYNEQFF. The CDR3 bases are TGTGCCTGGAGTCCGAGCTCCTACAATGAGCAGTTCTTC.

The CDR3 nucleotides read TGCAACCCCACTAGCGGAGGAGGGGGTACGCAGTATTTT. Translating it yields CNPTSGGGGTQYF. The genes are TRBV29-1 and TRBJ2-3, with 8 bases lining up with TRBD2. Germline V lookup: CDR1 SQVTM, CDR2 ANQGSEA. The CDR3 consists of 13 residues.

The rearrangement uses TRBV5-1 and TRBJ2-1, with D tentatively TRBD2 (5 bases). This CDR3 contains 16 residues. V lost 5 bases to trimming and J lost 0 bases, with 15 bases between them. The germline gives CDR1 SGHRS, CDR2 YFSETQ. The CDR3 spells CASSNAKRFSYNEQFF. The CDR3 DNA follows: TGCGCCAGCAGTAACGCCAAGCGGTTCTCCTACAATGAGCAGTTCTTC.

This chain connects TRBV4-2 to TRBJ2-1; 7 positions match TRBD2. V shed 0 bases and J 0 bases; nucleotides not matched to a gene: 2. This CDR3 comprises 16 residues. The V gene's germline CDR1 is LGHNA and CDR2 YNFKEQ. CDR3 amino acids: CASSQEERDSYNEQFF. CDR3 DNA: TGTGCCAGCAGCCAAGAGGAGCGGGACTCCTACAATGAGCAGTTCTTC.

This clone was seen more than once but under ten times. DNA of the CDR3: TGTGCCAGTAGTATAGATTCACCCCAGTGGCCCCAGCATTTT. Protein product: CASSIDSPQWPQHF. The chain links TRBV19 to TRBJ1-5; D call uncertain. The V end was cut by 0 bases, the J end by 9 bases, with 12 bases between. Germline values: CDR1 LNHDA, CDR2 SQIVND (reference sequence). The length of the CDR3 is 14 residues.

This CDR3 reads CAIRVGEYEQYF. CDR3 nucleotide sequence: TGTGCCATCCGGGTCGGTGAGTACGAGCAGTACTTC. This sequence joins TRBV10-3 and TRBJ2-7; D not resolved. Between the trimmed V and J ends, which lost 8 bases and 4 bases, there was a span of 12 bases. The V gene's germline CDR1 is ENHRY and CDR2 SYGVKD. The CDR3 is 12 amino acids.

This rearrangement joins TRBV7-2 to TRBJ1-1; 8 bases line up with TRBD1. Trimming at V came to 6 bases and at J to 4 bases, leaving 7 bases not matched to a gene. From germline, CDR1 is SGHTA and CDR2 FQGNSA. The CDR3 runs to 14 residues. The CDR3 region has the DNA TGTGCCAGCAGATATGGACAGGGTGCCACTGAAGCTTTCTTT. Translating gives CASRYGQGATEAFF.

The chain has TRBV25-1 and TRBJ2-1; 9 bases fit TRBD2. From germline, CDR1 is MGHDK and CDR2 SYGVNS. The trim removed 1 base at V and 14 bases at J, leaving 9 bases unmatched. The CDR3 runs to 14 residues. CDR3 loop: CASSELGAGGPKFF. CDR3 in DNA: TGTGCCAGCAGTGAATTGGGAGCGGGAGGTCCTAAGTTCTTC.

The count of this clone is one. Distinct nucleotide sequences in the sample also encode this CDR3. V gene TRBV27 combines with J gene TRBJ2-7; D gene unclear. The CDR3 consists of 12 residues. Germline loops: CDR1 MNHEY, CDR2 SMNVEV (reference sequence). Trimming pared 5 bases from V and 2 bases from J, leaving 7 bases between. Here the CDR3 reads CASSTSTYEQYF. CDR3 bases: TGTGCCAGCAGTACCTCTACCTACGAGCAGTACTTC.

The chain has TRBV27 and TRBJ2-1, with D perhaps matching TRBD2 (6 bases). Germline V CDR1 and CDR2: MNHEY, SMNVEV (reference sequence). Trimming stripped 10 bases from V and 9 bases from J, with 19 bases between. This CDR3 region has 13 residues. CDR3 bases: TGTGCCACCGGGTGGTCCGGGAGCGGTGAGCAGTTCTTC. Translating it yields CATGWSGSGEQFF.

This clone was seen a few times. The V and J genes are TRBV18 and TRBJ1-5; a possible D gene is TRBD1 (6 bases). CDR3 length equals 16 residues. With 2 bases removed from V and 2 bases from J, the gap between germline ends came to 13 bases. Germline CDR1 reads KGHSH; CDR2 reads LQKENI. The chain's CDR3 is CASSPIPQGRNQPQHF. The CDR3 DNA is TGTGCCAGCTCACCAATCCCCCAGGGGCGCAATCAGCCCCAGCATTTT.

The chain carries TRBV5-6 and TRBJ1-2; 11 nucleotides match TRBD1. The CDR3 spans 17 residues. The V and J ends lost 5 bases and 3 bases, in that order; junction bases with no gene match: 12. Germline V lookup: CDR1 SGHDT, CDR2 YYEEEE. In DNA form, the CDR3 reads TGTGCCAGCAGTGCCCGGGACAGGGGGTTGAGGGACTATGGCTACACCTTC. Its translation: CASSARDRGLRDYGYTF.

This clone appeared once. Its ends do not fully match the called genes, so a read error is possible. The V gene is TRBV7-7, the J gene TRBJ2-1, with 7 bases aligning to TRBD2. Germline lookup yields CDR1 SSHAT and CDR2 FNYEAQ (reference sequence). The CDR3 is made up of 15 amino acids. CDR3: CASSLLGEGGNEQFF. CDR3 DNA sequence: TGTGCTAGCAGCTTACTCGGGGAGGGTGGAAATGAGCAGTTCTTC.

This clone came up once. The V and J genes are TRBV6-5 and TRBJ2-1; D gene uncertain. CDR3 length: 13 amino acids. Germline V lookup: CDR1 MNHEY, CDR2 SVGAGI. Between the trimmed V and J ends, which lost 3 bases and 3 bases, there was a span of 6 bases. The DNA for the CDR3 is TGTGCCAGCAGTTATGGCGGCTACAATGAGCAGTTCTTC. Translation gives CASSYGGYNEQFF.

This clone was recorded only once. The chain has TRBV4-3 and TRBJ2-5; D uncertain. Trimming pared 1 base from V and 0 bases from J, leaving 12 bases between. CDR3 length: 16 amino acids. Germline values: CDR1 LGHNA, CDR2 YSLEER. The CDR3 DNA reads as TGCGCCAGCAGCCAAGGGGCGACACTGTACCAAGAGACCCAGTACTTC. Its protein product is CASSQGATLYQETQYF.

The chain uses TRBV9 and TRBJ2-3; D not resolved. This CDR3 contains 12 residues. Germline-derived CDR1 and CDR2 are SGDLS and YYNGEE. V was trimmed by 4 bases and J by 0 bases, leaving 3 bases between them. The CDR3 is CASSYSTDTQYF. DNA for the CDR3: TGTGCCAGCAGCTATAGCACAGATACGCAGTATTTT.

This clone was detected only once. The same CDR3 is also encoded by other DNA sequences in this sample. This CDR3 reads CASSGTGGNQPQHF. In nucleotides, the CDR3 is TGTGCCAGCAGTGGGACAGGGGGCAATCAGCCCCAGCATTTT. V is TRBV2 and J is TRBJ1-5, with 9 bases that match TRBD1. The CDR3 sequence is 14 residues long. Losses at the gene ends were 4 bases for V and 2 bases for J; bases not matched to a gene: 0. Germline CDR1 and CDR2: SNHLY and FYNNEI.

This chain connects TRBV19 to TRBJ1-4; D possibly corresponds to TRBD1 (5 bases). The CDR3 is 14 amino acids. V dropped 6 bases and J dropped 8 bases, with 16 bases sitting between them. Germline V gene sequence: CDR1 LNHDA, CDR2 SQIVND (reference sequence). This chain's CDR3 is CASSKIGAQEKLFF. CDR3 DNA: TGTGCCAGTAGCAAGATAGGGGCTCAGGAAAAACTGTTTTTT.

This chain joins TRBV15 and TRBJ2-1; 7 nucleotides align to TRBD2. The length of the CDR3 is 17 residues. Germline V gene data show CDR1 as LNHNV and CDR2 as YYDKDF (reference sequence). V lost 0 bases and J lost 5; bases outside the gene matches: 10. The CDR3, as DNA: TGTGCCACCAGCAGAGATCGATACCTAGCGGACGACAATGAGCAGTTCTTC. It yields the protein CATSRDRYLADDNEQFF.

This chain uses TRBV11-2 with TRBJ1-1, with D uncertain. V dropped 2 bases and J dropped 3 bases, with 13 bases sitting between them. CDR3 length: 15 amino acids. Germline loops: CDR1 SGHAT, CDR2 FQNNGV. CDR3 bases: TGTGCCAGCAGCTTATCCTCCGGCGGTCACACTGAAGCTTTCTTT. Amino acids: CASSLSSGGHTEAFF.

The chain employs TRBV7-3 and TRBJ2-7, with 7 bases aligning to TRBD2. Germline-derived CDR1 and CDR2 are SGHTA and FQGTGA. This CDR3 is 13 amino acids long. V lost 6 bases, J lost 4 bases, and 6 bases stayed unmatched. The CDR3 DNA reads TGTGCCAGCAGTTCCGAGGGAGGGTACGAGCAGTACTTC. Its translation: CASSSEGGYEQYF. Using reference TRBV7-3 and TRBJ2-7 for the parts outside the CDR3, the full variable domain is GAGVSQTPSNKVTEKGKYVELRCDPISGHTALYWYRQSLGQGPEFLIYFQGTGAADDSGLPNDRFFAVRPEGSVSTLKIQRTERGDSAVYLCASSSEGGYEQYFGPGTRLTVT.

The chain combines TRBV23-1 with TRBJ2-7; possible D gene TRBD2, 6 bases. TRBV23-1 is treated as an ORF (open reading frame) with a function not yet certain. CDR3 length: 12 amino acids. The ends were cut back, 7 bases at V and 3 bases at J, with 10 bases in the middle. The CDR3 loop is CASTGGIYEQYF. CDR3 bases: TGCGCCAGCACCGGAGGGATCTACGAGCAGTACTTC.